Given below is one T cell receptor beta chain in context. This clonotype was seen at least ten times. Its antigen is currently not known. No clone much larger than this one lies a single base away; base qualities are absent. The library came from 5' RACE. TCRdb shows the sequencer as Illumina HiSeq 2000. A universal primer binding site was introduced by template switching, and a unique molecular identifier was present in the final cDNA, enabling accurate counting of TCR cDNA molecules. First-strand cDNA for TCR alpha and beta chains was synthesized from specific primers in the conserved constant-segment region. To control for contamination, every cDNA library carried two barcodes: a SMART-Mk sample barcode plus Illumina barcodes. TruSeq adapter sequences along with Illumina sample barcodes were introduced in two successive PCR steps. Sequencing of the TCR alpha and beta cDNA libraries was done on the Illumina HiSeq platform using custom primers. The authors processed their data as follows. MiGEC processed the raw reads to extract unique molecular identifiers, while MiXCR was used to determine the CDR3 positions. For each individual, recombination models were inferred using an EM algorithm with the repgenHMM and IGoR tools. The analysis of shared clonotypes was done with the tcR package in R, with sharing normalized by the product of cloneset sizes. To study raw recombination without the effects of thymic and clonal selection, out-of-frame nonproductive sequences were analyzed. TCRdb applied fastp at Q25 and MiXCR to the public reads, then kept only in-frame beta chains. Each entry merges the rows of one CDR3 protein and shows their most common DNA and genes. The authors' filters were not applied to this entry. The sample table holds some 600,000 distinct CDR3 sequences, of which 7% to 7.5% were seen once. The ten largest clones take up around 1.6% of the sample.

Every donor in the study was a healthy Caucasian. The twin cohort consisted of three pairs of female monozygotic twins, all aged 18 to 29 years. The RNA used for TCR libraries was isolated from peripheral blood mononuclear cells. The germline V gene provides CDR1 KGHDR and CDR2 SFDVKD. The CDR3 covers 18 residues, taking in both the cysteine and the phenylalanine. Here the CDR3 DNA is all that survives: 54 bases in frame from base 1. Unmatched junction bases come to 9, with V trimmed by 3 bases and J by 0 bases. This sample is part of a study of identical twins listed by TCRdb under 2016. In terms of the full investigation: The study deep-sequenced TCR alpha and beta repertoires from monozygotic twins, unrelated adults of various ages and cord blood to test whether fetal clonotypes persist. To rule out contamination, replicate twin experiments were performed at different times with different library preparation protocols.

Findings and caveats that apply to the study as a whole: Invariant T cells such as MAIT and iNKT could partly confound zero-insertion analyses, though diverse VJ usage argued against this for most clonotypes. Out-of-frame TCR alpha sequences shared between twins showed an excess of low generation-probability sequences compared with coincidental sharing between unrelated individuals. The excess sharing between twins in beta out-of-frame sequences was weaker because fewer shared sequences reduced the signal-to-noise ratio. Because the same donors could not be followed over many years, the conclusions relied on cross-sectional statistical analysis. In monozygotic twins, recombination models systematically underestimated out-of-frame TCR alpha sharing, but the models matched the sharing seen between unrelated individuals. Abundant cord blood beta clonotypes had fewer insertions, young adult naive repertoires showed a similar but weaker trend, and memory repertoires showed no such trend.

The same data also went into a second study, on yellow fever vaccine responses in identical twins. That second report states: According to the authors, the vaccine-induced T cell response in identical twins seemed to be partly convergent and partly specific to each individual. In the study, vaccine-responding T cell clones were precisely tracked in identical twins.

Sample: PBMCs. The sequence joins TRBV24-1 to TRBJ2-1, and 8 junctional nucleotides match TRBD1. The clonotype was recovered from a woman between 18 and 29 years old in good health. The CDR3 has the sequence CATSDPPGQESSYNEQFF. The base sequence is TGTGCCACCAGTGATCCGCCGGGACAGGAAAGCTCCTACAATGAGCAGTTCTTC.